These T cell receptor beta chains were read from a single sample in a study of blood T cell repertoires in COVID-19. Sequencing was performed with immunoSEQ multiplex PCR; in TCRdb, only in-frame clones are kept and a portion is missing. This table holds about 160,000 clones, about four fifths found once. Specimen: peripheral blood. These receptors were obtained from a woman aged 55-69 years with COVID-19, enrolled during active disease. The CDR3 runs from the conserved cysteine through the conserved F or W. D genes are given only for firm matches. Rows may omit the clone size; those that give it use once, few, many or a size class.

NA	NA	TRBV18	TRBJ1-1	CASSPNRDGAEAFF	TGTGCCAGCTCCCCTAACAGGGATGGAGCTGAAGCTTTCTTT
NA	TRBD1	TRBV6-4	TRBJ2-7	CASSPDRENRGEQYF	TGTGCCAGCAGTCCGGACAGGGAGAACAGGGGCGAGCAGTACTTC
NA	TRBD2	TRBV3-1/TRBV3-2	TRBJ2-2	CASSQSSGRMNTGELFF	TGTGCCAGCAGCCAGTCTAGCGGGAGGATGAACACCGGGGAGCTGTTTTTT
NA	TRBD1	TRBV14	TRBJ1-1	CASSRTGGTEAFF	TGTGCCAGCAGCCGGACAGGGGGCACTGAAGCTTTCTTT
NA	NA	TRBV15	TRBJ1-4	CATSRDSAGLNEKLFF	TGTGCCACCAGCAGAGATTCTGCGGGCCTTAATGAAAAACTGTTTTTT
NA	TRBD1	TRBV25-1	TRBJ1-2	CASRMDRGYGYTF	TGTGCCAGCAGAATGGACAGGGGCTATGGCTACACCTTC
NA	TRBD2	TRBV5-4	TRBJ2-1	CASSPRAGGPFNEQFF	TGTGCCAGCAGCCCCCGGGCGGGAGGGCCGTTCAATGAGCAGTTCTTC
NA	TRBD1	TRBV6-1	TRBJ1-2	CASSEARTGDGYTF	TGTGCCAGCAGTGAAGCGCGAACAGGGGACGGCTACACCTTC
NA	NA	TRBV12-5	TRBJ2-1	CASGNGLRGEQFF	TGTGCTAGTGGCAACGGACTCCGCGGGGAGCAGTTCTTC
NA	TRBD1	TRBV5-1	TRBJ1-4	CASSRDRMNEKLFF	TGCGCCAGCAGTCGGGACAGGATGAATGAAAAACTGTTTTTT
NA	NA	TRBV5-1	TRBJ2-2	CASSLDRNTGELFF	TGCGCCAGCAGCTTGGATCGGAACACCGGGGAGCTGTTTTTT
few	NA	TRBV2	TRBJ2-5	CAAQDVPQETQYF	TGTGCCGCCCAGGATGTCCCCCAAGAGACCCAGTACTTC
NA	TRBD1	TRBV28	TRBJ1-5	CASHRTGVNQPQHF	TGTGCCAGCCATCGGACAGGGGTAAATCAGCCCCAGCATTTT
NA	NA	TRBV3-1/TRBV3-2	TRBJ1-6	CASSQPARGSPLHF	TGTGCCAGCAGCCAACCCGCCCGGGGTTCACCCCTCCACTTT
NA	NA	TRBV6-1	TRBJ2-2	CAVNRVGSTGELFF	TGTGCCGTGAACAGGGTCGGTAGCACCGGGGAGCTGTTTTTT
once	NA	TRBV7-2	TRBJ1-2	CASSLGPGGYTF	TGTGCCAGCAGCCTAGGGCCGGGGGGCTACACCTTC
NA	TRBD1	TRBV11-1	TRBJ1-2	CASSPNLQGQGRGYTF	TGTGCCAGCAGCCCCAACCTCCAGGGACAGGGACGTGGCTACACCTTC
few	TRBD1	TRBV5-4	TRBJ1-2	CASSLGVEGQRYGYTF	TGTGCCAGCAGCTTGGGAGTGGAGGGACAGCGCTATGGCTACACCTTC
once	NA	TRBV19	TRBJ1-5	CASSNGVPRGSNQPQHF	TGTGCCAGTAGTAACGGGGTCCCCAGAGGGAGCAATCAGCCCCAGCATTTT
NA	NA	TRBV30	TRBJ1-1	CAWSLGQFHSANTEAFF	TGTGCCTGGAGCCTCGGACAGTTTCATTCGGCTAACACTGAAGCTTTCTTT
NA	TRBD1	TRBV6-1	TRBJ1-4	CASSDDRGGEKLFF	TGTGCCAGCAGTGATGACAGGGGCGGTGAAAAACTGTTTTTT
NA	NA	TRBV5-1	TRBJ1-3	CASSLSGIYSGNTIYF	TGCGCCAGCAGCTTAAGCGGTATCTACTCTGGAAACACCATATATTTT
NA	TRBD1	TRBV23-1	TRBJ2-7	CATSRQEGTGAYEQYF	TGCGCCACCAGTCGCCAGGAGGGGACAGGGGCCTACGAGCAGTACTTC
NA	TRBD2	TRBV20-1	TRBJ2-3	CSASTASGSFDTQYF	TGCAGTGCTAGTACGGCTAGCGGGAGTTTCGATACGCAGTATTTT
NA	NA	TRBV12-3/TRBV12-4	TRBJ1-2	CASSLINYGYTF	TGTGCCAGCAGTTTAATAAACTATGGCTACACCTTC
once	TRBD1	TRBV5-1	TRBJ1-2	CASILPPDRVTLRYGYTF	TGCGCCAGCATTTTACCTCCGGACAGGGTTACATTAAGGTATGGCTACACCTTC
NA	TRBD1	TRBV28	TRBJ1-6	CATWDRVNSPLHF	TGTGCCACCTGGGACAGGGTTAATTCACCCCTCCACTTT
NA	NA	TRBV5-6	TRBJ1-2	CASTPGGYYGYTF	TGTGCCAGCACCCCGGGGGGTTACTATGGCTACACCTTC
NA	NA	TRBV5-6	TRBJ2-7	CASRPAGGQSYEQYF	TGTGCCAGCAGGCCGGCGGGCGGGCAAAGCTACGAGCAGTACTTC
NA	NA	TRBV5-1	TRBJ2-1	CASSLEGGADNEQFF	TGCGCCAGCAGCTTGGAAGGAGGGGCCGACAATGAGCAGTTCTTC